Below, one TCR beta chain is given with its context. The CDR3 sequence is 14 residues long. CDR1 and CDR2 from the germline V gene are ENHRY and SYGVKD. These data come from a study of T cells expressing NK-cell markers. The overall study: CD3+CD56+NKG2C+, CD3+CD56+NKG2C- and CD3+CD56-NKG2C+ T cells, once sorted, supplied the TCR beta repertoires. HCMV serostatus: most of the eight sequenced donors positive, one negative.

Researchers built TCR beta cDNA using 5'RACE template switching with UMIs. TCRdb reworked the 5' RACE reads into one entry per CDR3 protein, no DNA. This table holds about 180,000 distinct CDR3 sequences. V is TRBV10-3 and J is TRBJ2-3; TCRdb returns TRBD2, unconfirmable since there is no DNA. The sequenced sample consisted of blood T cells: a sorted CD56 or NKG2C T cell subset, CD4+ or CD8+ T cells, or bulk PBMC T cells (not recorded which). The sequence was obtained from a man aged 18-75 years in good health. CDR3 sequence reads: CATHRDLSGDTQYF.